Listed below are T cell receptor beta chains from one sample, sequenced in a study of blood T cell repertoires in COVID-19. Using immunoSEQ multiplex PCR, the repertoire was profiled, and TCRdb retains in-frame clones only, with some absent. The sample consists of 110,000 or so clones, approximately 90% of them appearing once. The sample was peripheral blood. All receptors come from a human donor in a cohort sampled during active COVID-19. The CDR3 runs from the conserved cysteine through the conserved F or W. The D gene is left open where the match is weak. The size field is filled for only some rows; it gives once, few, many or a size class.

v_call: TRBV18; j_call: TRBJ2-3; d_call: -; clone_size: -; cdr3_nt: TGTGCCAGCTCAGCGGACTTCAAGGGTACGCAGTATTTT; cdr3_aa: CASSADFKGTQYF
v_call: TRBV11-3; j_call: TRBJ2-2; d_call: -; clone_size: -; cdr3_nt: TGTGCCAGCAGACGGGGACACGTTGGGAACACCGGGGAGCTGTTTTTT; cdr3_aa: CASRRGHVGNTGELFF
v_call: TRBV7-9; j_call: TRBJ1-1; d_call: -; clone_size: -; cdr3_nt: TGTGCCAGCAGCACCCGGGTAGGTGTAGCTGAAGCTTTCTTT; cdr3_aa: CASSTRVGVAEAFF
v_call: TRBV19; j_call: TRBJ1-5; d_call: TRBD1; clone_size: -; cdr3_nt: TGTGCCAGTAGCCGTGGACAGGGTGTCCGACAGCCCCAGCATTTT; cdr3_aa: CASSRGQGVRQPQHF
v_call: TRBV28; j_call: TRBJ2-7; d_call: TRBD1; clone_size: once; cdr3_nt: TGTGCCAGCATCGTAGGGGGACAGGGAACCCACGAGCAGTACTTC; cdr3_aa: CASIVGGQGTHEQYF
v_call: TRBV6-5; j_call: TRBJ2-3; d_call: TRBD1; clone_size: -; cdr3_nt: TGTGCCAGCAGTTATCCCAGGGGGAGAGGCACAGATACGCAGTATTTT; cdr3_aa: CASSYPRGRGTDTQYF
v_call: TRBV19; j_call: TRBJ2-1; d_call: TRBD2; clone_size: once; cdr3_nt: TGTGCCAGTAGGTTGGTTAGCGGGGGTATAAGCTCCTACAATGAGCAGTTCTTC; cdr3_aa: CASRLVSGGISSYNEQFF
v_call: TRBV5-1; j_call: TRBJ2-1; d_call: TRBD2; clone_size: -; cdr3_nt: TGCGCCAGCAGCACCGGACTAGCGGGCAATGAGCAGTTCTTC; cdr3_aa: CASSTGLAGNEQFF
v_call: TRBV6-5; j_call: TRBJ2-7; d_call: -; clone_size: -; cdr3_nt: TGTGCCAGCACCCTGACCCCCAGGGGCTCCTACGAGCAGTACTTC; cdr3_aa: CASTLTPRGSYEQYF
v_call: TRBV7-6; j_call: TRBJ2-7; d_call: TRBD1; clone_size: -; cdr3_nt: TGTGCCAGCAGCTCGAACAGGGGTCGCGAGCAGTACTTC; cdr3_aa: CASSSNRGREQYF
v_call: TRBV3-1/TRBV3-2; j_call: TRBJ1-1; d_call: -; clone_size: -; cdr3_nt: TGTGCCAGCAGCCGCAGGCAGGGACAGAACACTGAAGCTTTCTTT; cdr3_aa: CASSRRQGQNTEAFF
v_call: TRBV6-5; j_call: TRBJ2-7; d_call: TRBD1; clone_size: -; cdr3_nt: TGTGCCAGCAGTTACTCGAGGGACAGTGCTTACGAGCAGTACTTC; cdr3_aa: CASSYSRDSAYEQYF
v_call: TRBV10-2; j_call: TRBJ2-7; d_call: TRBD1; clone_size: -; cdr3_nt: TGCGCCAGCACGTTCGACAGGGTCGGGTACGAGCAGTACTTC; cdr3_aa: CASTFDRVGYEQYF
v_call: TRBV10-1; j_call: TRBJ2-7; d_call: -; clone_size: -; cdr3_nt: TGCGCCAGCAGTGAAGGCGACCGGGGGTACTTC; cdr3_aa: CASSEGDRGYF
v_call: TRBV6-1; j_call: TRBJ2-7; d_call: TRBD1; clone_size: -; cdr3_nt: TGTGCCAGCAGTGAAGCGCTTATGGGACAGGGTAACGAGCAGTACTTC; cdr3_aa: CASSEALMGQGNEQYF
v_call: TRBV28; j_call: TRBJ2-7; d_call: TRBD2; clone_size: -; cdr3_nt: TGTGCCACCCGGCGGGGGAACCCCTACGAGCAGTACTTC; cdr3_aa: CATRRGNPYEQYF
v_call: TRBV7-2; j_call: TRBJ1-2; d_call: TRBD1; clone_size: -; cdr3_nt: TGTGCCAGCAGCTCAGGGGGACCTAACTATGGCTACACCTTC; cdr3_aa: CASSSGGPNYGYTF
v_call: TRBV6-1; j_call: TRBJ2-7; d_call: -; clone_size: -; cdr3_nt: TGTGCCAGCAGTGAGGCTGGGGCACCCTACGAGCAGTACTTC; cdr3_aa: CASSEAGAPYEQYF
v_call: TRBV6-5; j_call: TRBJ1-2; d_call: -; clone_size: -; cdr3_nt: TGTGCCAGCAGACTTTCAGGGGCCGACTATGGCTACACCTTC; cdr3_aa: CASRLSGADYGYTF
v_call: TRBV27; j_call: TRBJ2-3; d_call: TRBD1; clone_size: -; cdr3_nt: TGTGCCAGTCGGACAGGGGGAAGAGATACGCAGTATTTT; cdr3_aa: CASRTGGRDTQYF
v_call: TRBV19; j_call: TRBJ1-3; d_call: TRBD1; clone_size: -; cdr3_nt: TGTGCCAGTGGTCCCGGCAGGGGGCCTGGAAACACCATATATTTT; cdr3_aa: CASGPGRGPGNTIYF
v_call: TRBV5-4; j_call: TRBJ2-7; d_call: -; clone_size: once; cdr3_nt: TGTGCCAGCAGCCCCCAGGCGGGCTACGAGCAGTACTTC; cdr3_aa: CASSPQAGYEQYF
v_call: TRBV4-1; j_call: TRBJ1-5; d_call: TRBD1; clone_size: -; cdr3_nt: TGCGCCAGCAGCCGATTGGACAGGGGGGGTCAGCCCCAGCATTTT; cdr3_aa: CASSRLDRGGQPQHF